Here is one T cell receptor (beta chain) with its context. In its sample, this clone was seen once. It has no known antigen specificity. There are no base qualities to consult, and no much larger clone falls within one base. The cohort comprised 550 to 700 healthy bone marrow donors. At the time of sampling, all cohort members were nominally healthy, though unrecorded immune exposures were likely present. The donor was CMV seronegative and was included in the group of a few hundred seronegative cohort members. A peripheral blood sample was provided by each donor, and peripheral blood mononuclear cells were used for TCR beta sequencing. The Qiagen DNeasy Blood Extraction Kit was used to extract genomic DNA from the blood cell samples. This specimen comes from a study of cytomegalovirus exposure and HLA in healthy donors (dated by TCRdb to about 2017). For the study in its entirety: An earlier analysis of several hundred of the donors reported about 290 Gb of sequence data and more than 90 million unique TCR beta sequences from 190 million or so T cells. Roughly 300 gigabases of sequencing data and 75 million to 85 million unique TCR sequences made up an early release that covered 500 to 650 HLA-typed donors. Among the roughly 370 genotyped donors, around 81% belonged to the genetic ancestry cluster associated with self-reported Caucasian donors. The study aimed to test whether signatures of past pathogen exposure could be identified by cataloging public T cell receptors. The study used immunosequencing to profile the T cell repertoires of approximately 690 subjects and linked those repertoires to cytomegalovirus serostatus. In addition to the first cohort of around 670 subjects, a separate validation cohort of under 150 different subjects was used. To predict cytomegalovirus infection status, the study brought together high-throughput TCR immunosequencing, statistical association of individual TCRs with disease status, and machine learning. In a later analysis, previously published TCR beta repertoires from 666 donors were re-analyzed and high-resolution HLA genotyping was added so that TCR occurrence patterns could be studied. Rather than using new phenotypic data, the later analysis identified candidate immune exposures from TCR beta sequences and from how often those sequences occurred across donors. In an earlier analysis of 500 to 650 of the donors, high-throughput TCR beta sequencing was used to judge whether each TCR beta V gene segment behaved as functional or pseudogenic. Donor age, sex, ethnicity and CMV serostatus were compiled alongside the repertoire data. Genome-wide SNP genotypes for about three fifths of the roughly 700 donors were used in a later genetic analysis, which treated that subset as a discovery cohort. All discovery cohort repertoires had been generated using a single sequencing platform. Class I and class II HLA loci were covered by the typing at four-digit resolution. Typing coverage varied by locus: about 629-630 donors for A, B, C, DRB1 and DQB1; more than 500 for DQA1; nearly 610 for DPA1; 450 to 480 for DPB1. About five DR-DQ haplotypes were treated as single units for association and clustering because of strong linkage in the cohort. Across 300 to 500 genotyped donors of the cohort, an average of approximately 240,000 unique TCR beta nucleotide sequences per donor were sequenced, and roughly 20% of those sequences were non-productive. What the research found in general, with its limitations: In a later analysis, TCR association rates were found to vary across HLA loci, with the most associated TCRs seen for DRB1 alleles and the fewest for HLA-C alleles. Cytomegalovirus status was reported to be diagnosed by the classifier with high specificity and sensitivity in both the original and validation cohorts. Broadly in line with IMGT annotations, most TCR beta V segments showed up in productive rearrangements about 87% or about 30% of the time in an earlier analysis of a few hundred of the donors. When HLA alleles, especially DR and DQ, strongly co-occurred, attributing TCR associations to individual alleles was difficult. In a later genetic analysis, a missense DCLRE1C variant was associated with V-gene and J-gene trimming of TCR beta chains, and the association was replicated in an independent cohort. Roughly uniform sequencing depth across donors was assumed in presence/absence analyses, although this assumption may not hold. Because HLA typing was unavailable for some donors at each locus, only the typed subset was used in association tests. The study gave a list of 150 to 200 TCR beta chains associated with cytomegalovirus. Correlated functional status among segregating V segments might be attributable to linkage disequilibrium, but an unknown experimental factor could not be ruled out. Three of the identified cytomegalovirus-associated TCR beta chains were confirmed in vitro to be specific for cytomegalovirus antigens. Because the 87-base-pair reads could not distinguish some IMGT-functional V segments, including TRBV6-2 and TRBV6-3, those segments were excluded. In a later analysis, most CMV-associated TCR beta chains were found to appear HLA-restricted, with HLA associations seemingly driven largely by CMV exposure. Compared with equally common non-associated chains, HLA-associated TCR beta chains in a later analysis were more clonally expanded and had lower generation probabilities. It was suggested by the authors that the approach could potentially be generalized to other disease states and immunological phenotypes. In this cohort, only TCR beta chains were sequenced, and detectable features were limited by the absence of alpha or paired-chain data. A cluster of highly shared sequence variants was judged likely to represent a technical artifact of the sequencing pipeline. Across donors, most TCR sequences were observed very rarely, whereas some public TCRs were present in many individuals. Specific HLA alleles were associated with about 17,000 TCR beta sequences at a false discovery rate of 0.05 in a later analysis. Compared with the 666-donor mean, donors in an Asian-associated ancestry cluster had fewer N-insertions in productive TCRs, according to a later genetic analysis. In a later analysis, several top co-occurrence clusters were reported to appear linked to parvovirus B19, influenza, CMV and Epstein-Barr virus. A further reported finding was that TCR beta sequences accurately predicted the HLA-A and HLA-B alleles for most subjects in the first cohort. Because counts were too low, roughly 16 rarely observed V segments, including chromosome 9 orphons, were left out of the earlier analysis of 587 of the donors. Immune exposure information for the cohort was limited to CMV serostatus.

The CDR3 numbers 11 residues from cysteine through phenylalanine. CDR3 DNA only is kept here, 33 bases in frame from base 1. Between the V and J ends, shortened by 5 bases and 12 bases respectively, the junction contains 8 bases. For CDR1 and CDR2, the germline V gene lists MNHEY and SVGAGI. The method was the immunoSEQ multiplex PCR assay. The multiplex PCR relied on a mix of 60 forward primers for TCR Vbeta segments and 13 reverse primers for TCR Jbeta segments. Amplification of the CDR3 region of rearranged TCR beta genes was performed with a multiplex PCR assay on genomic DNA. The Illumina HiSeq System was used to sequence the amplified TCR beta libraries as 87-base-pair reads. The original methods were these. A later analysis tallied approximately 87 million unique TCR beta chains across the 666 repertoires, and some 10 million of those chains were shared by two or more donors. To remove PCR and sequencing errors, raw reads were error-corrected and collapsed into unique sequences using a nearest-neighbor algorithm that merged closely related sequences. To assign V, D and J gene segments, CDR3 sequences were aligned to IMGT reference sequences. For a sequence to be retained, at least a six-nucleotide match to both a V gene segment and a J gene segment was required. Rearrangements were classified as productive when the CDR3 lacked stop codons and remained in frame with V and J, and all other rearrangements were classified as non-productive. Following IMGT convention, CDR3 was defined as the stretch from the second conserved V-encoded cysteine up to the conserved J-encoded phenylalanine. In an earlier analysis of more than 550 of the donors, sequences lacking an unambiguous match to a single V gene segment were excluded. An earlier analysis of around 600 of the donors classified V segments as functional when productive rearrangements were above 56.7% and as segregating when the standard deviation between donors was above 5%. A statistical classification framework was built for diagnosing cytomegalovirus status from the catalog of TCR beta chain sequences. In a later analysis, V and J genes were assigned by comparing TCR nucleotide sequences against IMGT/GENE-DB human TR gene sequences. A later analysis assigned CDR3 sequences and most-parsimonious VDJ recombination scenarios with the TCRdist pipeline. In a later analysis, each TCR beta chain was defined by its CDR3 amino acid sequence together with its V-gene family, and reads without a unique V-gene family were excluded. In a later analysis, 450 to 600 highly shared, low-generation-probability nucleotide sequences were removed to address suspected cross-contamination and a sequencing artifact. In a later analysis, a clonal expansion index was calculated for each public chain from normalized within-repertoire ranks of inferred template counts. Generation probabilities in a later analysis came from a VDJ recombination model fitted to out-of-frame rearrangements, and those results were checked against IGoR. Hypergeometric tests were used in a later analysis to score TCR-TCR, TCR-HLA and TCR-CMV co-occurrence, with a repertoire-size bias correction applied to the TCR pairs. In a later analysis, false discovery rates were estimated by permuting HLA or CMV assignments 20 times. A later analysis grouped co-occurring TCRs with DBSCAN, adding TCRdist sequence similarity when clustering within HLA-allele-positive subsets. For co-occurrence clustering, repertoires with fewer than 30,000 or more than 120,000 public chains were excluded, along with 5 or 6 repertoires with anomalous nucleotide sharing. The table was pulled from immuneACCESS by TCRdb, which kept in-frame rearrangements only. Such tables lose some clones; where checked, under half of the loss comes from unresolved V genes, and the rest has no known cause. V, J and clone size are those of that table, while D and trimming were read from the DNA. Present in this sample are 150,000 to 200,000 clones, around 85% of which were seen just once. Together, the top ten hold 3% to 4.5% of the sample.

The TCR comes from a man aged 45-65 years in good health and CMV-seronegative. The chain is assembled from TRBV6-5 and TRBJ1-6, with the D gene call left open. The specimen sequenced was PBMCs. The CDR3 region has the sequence CASSPTGPLHF. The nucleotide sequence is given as TGTGCCAGCAGTCCCACGGGACCCCTCCACTTT.